What follows are 14 T cell receptor beta chains derived from one specimen sequenced in a study of blood T cell repertoires in COVID-19. Using immunoSEQ multiplex PCR, the repertoire was profiled, and TCRdb retains in-frame clones only, with some absent. In the table there are roughly 700,000 clones, around 90% of which are singletons. Sequenced material: peripheral blood. These TCRs come from a woman between 18 and 29 years old with acute or convalescent COVID-19.

The chain is built from TRBV6-5 and TRBJ1-2; D remains unclear. The CDR3 is made up of 13 amino acids. V gave up 7 bases and J gave up 7 bases, with 16 bases separating them. CDR1 and CDR2 from the germline V gene are MNHEY and SVGAGI. Written as DNA, the CDR3 is TGTGCCAGCATGGGTCCGGGTTTTGGTGGCTACACCTTC. Translating gives CASMGPGFGGYTF.

The rearrangement links TRBV10-3 to TRBJ1-2; the D is unclear. CDR3 length: 12 amino acids. The ends were cut back, 0 bases at V and 6 bases at J, with 5 bases in the middle. The germline gives CDR1 ENHRY, CDR2 SYGVKD. The CDR3 sequence: CAISESLDGYTF. The CDR3 DNA reads TGTGCCATCAGTGAGTCGTTAGATGGCTACACCTTC.

The chain uses TRBV19 and TRBJ1-6; 7 bases match TRBD1. Germline assignment: CDR1 LNHDA and CDR2 SQIVND (reference sequence). The V segment lost 3 bases and the J segment 5 bases; nucleotides outside the gene matches: 4. The CDR3 runs to 15 residues. The CDR3 DNA is TGTGCCAGTAGTATCAGAGGGACAGATAATTCACCCCTCCACTTT. It specifies CASSIRGTDNSPLHF.

The chain combines TRBV9 with TRBJ1-5, with D perhaps matching TRBD1 (5 bases). Germline values: CDR1 SGDLS, CDR2 YYNGEE. The CDR3 runs to 14 residues. V was trimmed by 4 bases and J by 6 bases, leaving 14 bases between them. DNA of the CDR3: TGTGCCAGCAGCCCGGGACTGGGTATTCAGCCCCAGCATTTT. It yields the protein CASSPGLGIQPQHF. Supplemented by reference TRBV9 and TRBJ1-5, the full variable domain reads DSGVTQTPKHLITATGQRVTLRCSPRSGDLSVYWYQQSLDQGLQFLIQYYNGEERAKGNILERFSAQQFPDLHSELNLSSLELGDSALYFCASSPGLGIQPQHFGDGTRLSIL.

The chain uses TRBV7-3 and TRBJ1-6, with D possibly TRBD1 on 5 matching bases. The ends were cut back, 3 bases at V and 10 bases at J, with 13 bases in the middle. The CDR3 has 14 residues. Germline CDR1 and CDR2: SGHTA and FQGTGA. The CDR3 here is CASSLQGRESPLHF. The CDR3 region has the DNA TGTGCCAGCAGCTTGCAGGGTAGGGAATCACCCCTCCACTTT.

This chain joins TRBV27 and TRBJ2-7; 7 nucleotides match TRBD1. V was clipped by 6 bases and J by 3 bases; unmatched bases: 11. Per germline, CDR1 MNHEY and CDR2 SMNVEV (reference sequence). This CDR3 comprises 15 residues. The CDR3 loop is CASRVGDRGFYEQYF. CDR3 nucleotide sequence: TGTGCCAGCAGGGTGGGGGACAGAGGCTTCTACGAGCAGTACTTC.

The rearrangement joins TRBV5-8 to TRBJ2-7; 8 nucleotides match TRBD1. J gave up 2 bases and V 2 bases, and 3 bases lay outside the gene matches. CDR1 and CDR2 (germline): SGHTS, YDEGEE. The CDR3 is 14 residues long. CDR3 residues: CASSFLTGAYEQYF. In DNA form, the CDR3 reads TGTGCCAGCAGCTTTCTGACAGGGGCCTACGAGCAGTACTTC.

In its sample, this clone was seen a few times. This chain joins TRBV7-2 and TRBJ1-1; D unclear. CDR3 length: 13 amino acids. V was clipped by 3 bases and J by 4 bases, with 9 bases between them. Germline V CDR1 and CDR2: SGHTA, FQGNSA. The CDR3 is CASSFQSGTEAFF. The CDR3 DNA reads TGTGCCAGCAGCTTTCAGTCGGGCACTGAAGCTTTCTTT.

This clone has a single count. CDR3 protein: CSVCGPSTGELFF. The CDR3 nucleotides read TGCAGCGTTTGTGGTCCGAGCACCGGGGAGCTGTTTTTT. V is TRBV29-1 and J is TRBJ2-2; D is unclear. Germline CDR1 and CDR2: SQVTM and ANQGSEA. This CDR3 region has 13 residues. Between the trimmed V and J ends, which lost 5 bases and 4 bases, there was a span of 11 bases.

V usage is TRBV7-2 and J usage is TRBJ1-2; D is possibly TRBD1 (6 bases). Trimming removed 6 bases at V and 0 bases at J, with 14 bases between. Germline V gene data show CDR1 as SGHTA and CDR2 as FQGNSA. This CDR3 is 15 amino acids long. CDR3 sequence reads: CASSPDRQSNYGYTF. The CDR3 DNA follows: TGTGCCAGCAGTCCAGACAGGCAGTCTAACTATGGCTACACCTTC. The full variable domain, with the rest looked up from reference TRBV7-2 and TRBJ1-2, is GAGVSQSPSNKVTEKGKDVELRCDPISGHTALYWYRQSLGQGLEFLIYFQGNSAPDKSGLPSDRFSAERTGGSVSTLTIQRTQQEDSAVYLCASSPDRQSNYGYTFGSGTRLTVV.

The chain carries TRBV19 and TRBJ1-5; D not certain. From germline, CDR1 is LNHDA and CDR2 SQIVND (reference sequence). The CDR3 extends over 16 amino acids. The V and J ends lost 3 bases and 2 bases respectively, with 14 bases between them. The CDR3 DNA reads TGTGCCAGTAGTATCAGATTCAGGATGGGCAATCAGCCCCAGCATTTT. This codes for CASSIRFRMGNQPQHF.

About this clone: Other DNA sequences within the sample encode an identical CDR3. V usage is TRBV7-2 and J usage is TRBJ2-3; D may be TRBD1 (5 bases). Looked up from germline, CDR1 is SGHTA and CDR2 is FQGNSA. CDR3 length: 15 amino acids. V was trimmed by 4 bases and J by 3 bases, leaving 14 bases between them. The CDR3 DNA reads TGTGCCAGCAGCTCGCCAAGGGGTTCGACAGATACGCAGTATTTT. This translates into CASSSPRGSTDTQYF.

The CDR3 DNA is TGTGCCAGCACGGCGGGATTTGGAAACACCATATATTTT. Its protein product is CASTAGFGNTIYF. This rearrangement joins TRBV6-5 to TRBJ1-3, with D hard to call. The CDR3 has 13 amino acids. CDR1 is MNHEY and CDR2 is SVGAGI in the germline V gene. Trimming removed 7 bases at V and 3 bases at J, with 10 bases between.

The chain uses TRBV18 and TRBJ1-2; TRBD1 agrees at 9 bases. CDR1 KGHSH and CDR2 LQKENI come from the germline V gene. This CDR3 is 14 amino acids long. V trimming: 2 bases; J trimming: 3 bases; junction bases outside the gene matches: 1. The CDR3 loop reads CASSPRDRDYGYTF. The CDR3 region has the DNA TGTGCCAGCTCACCAAGGGACAGGGACTATGGCTACACCTTC.